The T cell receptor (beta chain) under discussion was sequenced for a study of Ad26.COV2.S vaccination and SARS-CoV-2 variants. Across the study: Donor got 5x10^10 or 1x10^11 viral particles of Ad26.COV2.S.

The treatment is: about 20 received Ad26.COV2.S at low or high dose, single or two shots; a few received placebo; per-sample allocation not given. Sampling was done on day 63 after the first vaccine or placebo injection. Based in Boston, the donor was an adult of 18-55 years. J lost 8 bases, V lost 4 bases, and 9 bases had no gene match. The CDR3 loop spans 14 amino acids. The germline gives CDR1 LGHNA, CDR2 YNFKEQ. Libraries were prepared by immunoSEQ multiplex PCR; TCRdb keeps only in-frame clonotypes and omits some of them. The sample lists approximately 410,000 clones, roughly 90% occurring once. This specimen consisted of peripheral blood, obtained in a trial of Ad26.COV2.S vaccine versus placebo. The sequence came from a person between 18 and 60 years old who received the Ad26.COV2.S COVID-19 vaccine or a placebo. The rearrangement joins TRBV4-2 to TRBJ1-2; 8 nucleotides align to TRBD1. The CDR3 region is CASSRTQGEEGYTF. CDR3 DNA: TGTGCCAGCAGCCGCACACAGGGGGAAGAGGGCTACACCTTC.